This note documents a single T cell receptor (beta chain) sequence. This specimen includes other DNA sequences encoding the same CDR3. Original processing notes: Estimation of nucleated cell counts relied on the amplification of reference gene primers. Sequenced by immunoSEQ multiplex PCR; TCRdb stores in-frame clones only, minus some. V, J and clone size reflect that table, while D and trimming were determined from the DNA. The sample has 140,000 or so clones; 84% are singletons. The entry originates in a study of blood T cell repertoires in COVID-19. This CDR3 is built from 15 residues. Germline CDR1 LGHDT, CDR2 YNNKEL (reference sequence). J was trimmed by 0 bases and V by 6 bases; bases with no gene match: 4.

This clonotype originated in a woman between 50 and 59 years old with acute COVID-19. The rearrangement uses TRBV3-1 (or the pseudogene TRBV3-2) and TRBJ2-3; TRBD2 matches at 9 bases. Sequencing was performed on PBMCs or T cells enriched from blood (not recorded which). CDR3 nucleotide sequence: TGTGCCAGCAGTCCGACTAGCGGTAGCACAGATACGCAGTATTTT. Translated, it gives CASSPTSGSTDTQYF.